What follows is one TCR beta chain and its context. Its antigen is unknown. The table came from immunoSEQ multiplex PCR; TCRdb's copy has only in-frame clones and leaves some out. The data show about 700,000 clones, around 92% seen once. The data originate from a study of shared clonotypes between healthy human individuals. Study-level results: Non-shared clonotypes were found to have lower generation probabilities than the clonotypes that were shared by all four of the sorted-subset donors.

Naive CD8 cells were CD45RO-negative, positively selected for CCR7, excluding terminally differentiated effector memory CD45RA+ cells. The V end lost 5 bases, the J end lost 1 base, and 19 bases lay between the germline ends. The CDR3 has 16 residues. Germline CDR1 SGHKS, CDR2 YYEKEE (reference sequence). This chain links TRBV5-5 with TRBJ2-7, with D uncertain. The TCR originated in a young man in good health. The source material was naive CD8+ T cells sorted from blood. DNA for the CDR3: TGTGCCAGCAGGAACGTATGGCGAAATAGGTCCTACGAGCAGTACTTC. It is translated as CASRNVWRNRSYEQYF.